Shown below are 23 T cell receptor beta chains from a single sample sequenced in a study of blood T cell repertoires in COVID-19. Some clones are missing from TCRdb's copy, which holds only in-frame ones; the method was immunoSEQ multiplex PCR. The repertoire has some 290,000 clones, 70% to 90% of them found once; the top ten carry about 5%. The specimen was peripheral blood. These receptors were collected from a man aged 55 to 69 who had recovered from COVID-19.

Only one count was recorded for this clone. The CDR3 region has the DNA TGTGCCAGCAGTGGATTCGAGGCTAGCTCAAACTACGAGCAGTACTTC. The encoded protein is CASSGFEASSNYEQYF. The chain recombines TRBV2 with TRBJ2-7; D perhaps matches TRBD2 (5 bases). Germline-derived CDR1 and CDR2 are SNHLY and FYNNEI. The CDR3 consists of 16 residues. Trimming left V 4 bases short and J 3 bases short, with 19 bases between.

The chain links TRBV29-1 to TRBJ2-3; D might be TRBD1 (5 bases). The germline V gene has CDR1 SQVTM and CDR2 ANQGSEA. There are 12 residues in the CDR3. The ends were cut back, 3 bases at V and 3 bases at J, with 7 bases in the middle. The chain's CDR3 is CSVDPGTDTQYF. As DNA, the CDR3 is TGCAGCGTTGATCCAGGGACAGATACGCAGTATTTT.

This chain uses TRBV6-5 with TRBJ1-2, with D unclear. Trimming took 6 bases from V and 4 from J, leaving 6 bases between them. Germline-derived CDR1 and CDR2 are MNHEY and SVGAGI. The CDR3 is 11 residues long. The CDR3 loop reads CASSGPYGYTF. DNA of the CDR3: TGTGCCAGCAGCGGTCCCTATGGCTACACCTTC.

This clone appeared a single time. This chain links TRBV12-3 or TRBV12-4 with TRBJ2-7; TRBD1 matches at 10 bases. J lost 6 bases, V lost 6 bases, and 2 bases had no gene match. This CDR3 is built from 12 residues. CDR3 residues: CASSRDRGEQYF. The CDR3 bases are TGTGCCAGCAGCCGGGACAGGGGCGAGCAGTACTTC.

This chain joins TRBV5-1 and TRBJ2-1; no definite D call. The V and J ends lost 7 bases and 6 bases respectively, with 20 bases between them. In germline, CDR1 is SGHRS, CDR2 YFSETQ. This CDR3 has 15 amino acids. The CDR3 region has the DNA TGCGCCAGCCGTTCCGAACCGATATCGGGCAATGAGCAGTTCTTC. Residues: CASRSEPISGNEQFF.

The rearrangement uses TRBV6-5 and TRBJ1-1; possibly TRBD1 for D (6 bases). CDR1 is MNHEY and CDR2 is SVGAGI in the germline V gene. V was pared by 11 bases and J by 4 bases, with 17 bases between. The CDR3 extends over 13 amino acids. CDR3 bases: TGTGCCGGCAAGACAGGCGGCTCCACTGAAGCTTTCTTT. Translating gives CAGKTGGSTEAFF.

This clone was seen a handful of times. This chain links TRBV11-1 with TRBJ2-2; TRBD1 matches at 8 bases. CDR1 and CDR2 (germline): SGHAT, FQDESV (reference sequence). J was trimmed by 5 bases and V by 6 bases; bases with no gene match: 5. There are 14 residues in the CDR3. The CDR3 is CASSSDRATGELFF. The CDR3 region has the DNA TGTGCCAGCAGTTCGGACAGGGCTACCGGGGAGCTGTTTTTT.

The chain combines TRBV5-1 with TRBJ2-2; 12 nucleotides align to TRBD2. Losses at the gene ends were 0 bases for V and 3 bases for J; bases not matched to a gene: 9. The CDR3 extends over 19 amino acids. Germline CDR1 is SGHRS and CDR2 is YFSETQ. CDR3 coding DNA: TGCGCCAGCAGCTTGGGGGCCTTTACTAGCGGGAGGCACACCGGGGAGCTGTTTTTT. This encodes CASSLGAFTSGRHTGELFF. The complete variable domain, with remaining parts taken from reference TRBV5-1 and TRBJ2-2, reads KAGVTQTPRYLIKTRGQQVTLSCSPISGHRSVSWYQQTPGQGLQFLFEYFSETQRNKGNFPGRFSGRQFSNSRSEMNVSTLELGDSALYLCASSLGAFTSGRHTGELFFGEGSRLTVL.

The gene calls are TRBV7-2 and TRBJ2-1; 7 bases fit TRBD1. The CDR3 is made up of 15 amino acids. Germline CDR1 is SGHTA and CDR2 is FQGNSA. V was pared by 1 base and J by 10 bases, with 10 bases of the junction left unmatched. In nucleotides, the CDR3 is TGTGCCAGCAGCTTAGGAACAGGGGCTTCTGGAGAGCAGTTCTTC. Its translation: CASSLGTGASGEQFF.

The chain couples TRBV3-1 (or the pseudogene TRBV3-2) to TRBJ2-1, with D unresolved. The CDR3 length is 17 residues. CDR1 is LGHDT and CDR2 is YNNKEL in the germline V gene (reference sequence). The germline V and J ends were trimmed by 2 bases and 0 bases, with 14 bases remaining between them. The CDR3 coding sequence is TGTGCCAGCAGCCAAAGATCTCAGACATTCTCCTACAATGAGCAGTTCTTC. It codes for CASSQRSQTFSYNEQFF.

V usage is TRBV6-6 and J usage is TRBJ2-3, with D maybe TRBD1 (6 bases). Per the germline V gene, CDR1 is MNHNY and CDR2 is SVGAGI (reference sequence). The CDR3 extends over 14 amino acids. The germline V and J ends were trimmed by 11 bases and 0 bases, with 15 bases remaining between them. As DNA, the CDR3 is TGTGCCCAGGGGAACCAACATAGCACAGATACGCAGTATTTT. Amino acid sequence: CAQGNQHSTDTQYF.

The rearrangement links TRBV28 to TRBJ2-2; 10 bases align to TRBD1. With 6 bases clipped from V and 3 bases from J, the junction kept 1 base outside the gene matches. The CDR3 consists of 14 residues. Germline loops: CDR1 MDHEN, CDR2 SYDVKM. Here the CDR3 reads CASRTGGYTGELFF. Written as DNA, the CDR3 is TGTGCCAGCAGGACAGGGGGCTACACCGGGGAGCTGTTTTTT.

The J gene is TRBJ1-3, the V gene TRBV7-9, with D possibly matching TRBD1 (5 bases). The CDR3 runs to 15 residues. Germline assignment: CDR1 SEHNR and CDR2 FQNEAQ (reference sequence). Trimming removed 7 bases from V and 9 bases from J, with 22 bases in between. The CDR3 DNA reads TGTGCCAGCACCCGAAGCGGAGGGAATGGGGGCACCATATATTTT. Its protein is CASTRSGGNGGTIYF.

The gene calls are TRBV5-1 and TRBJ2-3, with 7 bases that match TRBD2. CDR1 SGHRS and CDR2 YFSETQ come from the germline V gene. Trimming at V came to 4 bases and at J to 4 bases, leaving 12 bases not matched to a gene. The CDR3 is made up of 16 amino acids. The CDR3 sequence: CASSTPGLVSSDTQYF. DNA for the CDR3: TGCGCCAGCAGCACCCCTGGACTAGTTTCGTCAGATACGCAGTATTTT.

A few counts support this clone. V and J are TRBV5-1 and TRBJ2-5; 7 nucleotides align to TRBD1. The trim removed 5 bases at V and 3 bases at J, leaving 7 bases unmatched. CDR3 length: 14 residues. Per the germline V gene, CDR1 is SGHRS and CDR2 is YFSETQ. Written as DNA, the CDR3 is TGCGCCAGCAGTTATGGACAGGCCGAAGAGACCCAGTACTTC. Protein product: CASSYGQAEETQYF.

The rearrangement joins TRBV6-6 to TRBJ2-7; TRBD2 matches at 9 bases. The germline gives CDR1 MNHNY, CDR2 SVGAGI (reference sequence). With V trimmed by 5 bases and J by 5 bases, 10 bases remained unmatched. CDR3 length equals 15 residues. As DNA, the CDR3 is TGTGCCAGCAGTCGAAACCCTGGGACTAGCCACGAGCAGTACTTC. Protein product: CASSRNPGTSHEQYF.

Written as DNA, the CDR3 is TGCGCCAGCAGCTTGAGAGGGGACCCTACGGGCGGGAGGGCCAATGAGCAGTTCTTC. Amino acid sequence: CASSLRGDPTGGRANEQFF. The chain recombines TRBV5-1 with TRBJ2-1, with 9 bases identical to TRBD2. The CDR3 runs to 19 residues. J lost 6 bases, V lost 1 base, and 17 bases had no gene match. The germline CDR1 and CDR2 sequences are SGHRS and YFSETQ.

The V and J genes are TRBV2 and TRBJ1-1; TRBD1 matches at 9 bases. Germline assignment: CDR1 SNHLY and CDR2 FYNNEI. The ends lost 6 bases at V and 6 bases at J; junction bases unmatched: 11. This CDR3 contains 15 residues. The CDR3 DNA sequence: TGTGCCAGCAGCCTTCCCGGACAGGGGTCATCTGAAGCTTTCTTT. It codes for CASSLPGQGSSEAFF.

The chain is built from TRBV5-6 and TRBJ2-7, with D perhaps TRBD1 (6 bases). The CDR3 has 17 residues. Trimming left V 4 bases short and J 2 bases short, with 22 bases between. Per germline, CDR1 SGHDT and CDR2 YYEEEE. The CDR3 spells CASSPTSQGKYPYEQYF. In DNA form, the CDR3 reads TGTGCCAGCAGCCCGACCTCACAGGGAAAGTACCCCTACGAGCAGTACTTC.

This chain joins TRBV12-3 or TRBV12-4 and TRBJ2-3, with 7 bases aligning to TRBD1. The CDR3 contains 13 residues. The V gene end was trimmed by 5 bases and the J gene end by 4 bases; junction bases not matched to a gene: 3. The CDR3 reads CASSGGQPDTQYF. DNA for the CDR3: TGTGCCAGCAGTGGGGGACAGCCAGATACGCAGTATTTT.

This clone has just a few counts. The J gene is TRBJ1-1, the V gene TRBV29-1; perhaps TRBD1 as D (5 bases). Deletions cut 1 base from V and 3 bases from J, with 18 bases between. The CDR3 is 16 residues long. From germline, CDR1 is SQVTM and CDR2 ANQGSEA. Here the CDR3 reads CSVEGRGLRVHTEAFF. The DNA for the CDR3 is TGCAGCGTTGAAGGGCGGGGGTTAAGGGTTCACACTGAAGCTTTCTTT.

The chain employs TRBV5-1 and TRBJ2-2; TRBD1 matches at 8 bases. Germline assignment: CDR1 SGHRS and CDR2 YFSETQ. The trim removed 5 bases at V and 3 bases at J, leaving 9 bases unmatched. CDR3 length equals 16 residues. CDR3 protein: CASRQTGAVYTGELFF. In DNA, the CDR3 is TGCGCCAGCAGGCAGACAGGGGCGGTGTACACCGGGGAGCTGTTTTTT.

This CDR3 reads CASSKEGLAGDYEQYF. The CDR3 DNA follows: TGCGCCAGCAGTAAAGAGGGACTAGCGGGGGACTACGAGCAGTACTTC. The rearrangement uses TRBV5-1 and TRBJ2-7; 14 bases align to TRBD2. The CDR3 is 16 amino acids. V shed 5 bases and J 3 bases; nucleotides not matched to a gene: 7. Germline CDR1 SGHRS, CDR2 YFSETQ. Drawing the rest from reference TRBV5-1 and TRBJ2-7, the complete variable domain is KAGVTQTPRYLIKTRGQQVTLSCSPISGHRSVSWYQQTPGQGLQFLFEYFSETQRNKGNFPGRFSGRQFSNSRSEMNVSTLELGDSALYLCASSKEGLAGDYEQYFGPGTRLTVT.